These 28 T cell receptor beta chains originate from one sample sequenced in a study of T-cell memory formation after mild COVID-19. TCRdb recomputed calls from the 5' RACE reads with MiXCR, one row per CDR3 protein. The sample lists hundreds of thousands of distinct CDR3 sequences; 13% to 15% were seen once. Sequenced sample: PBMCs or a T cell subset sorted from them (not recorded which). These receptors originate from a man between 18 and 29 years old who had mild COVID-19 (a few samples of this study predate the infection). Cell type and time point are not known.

CDR3 bases: TGTGCCAGCAGTTACGCCGAGGACAGGGACCCCTCCGGGGCCAACGTCCTGACTTTC. This codes for CASSYAEDRDPSGANVLTF. The V call is TRBV6-6, the J call TRBJ2-6; 8 bases are shared with TRBD1. V was pared by 2 bases and J by 4 bases, with 13 bases of the junction left unmatched. Germline CDR1 MNHNY, CDR2 SVGAGI (reference sequence). The CDR3 is made up of 19 amino acids.

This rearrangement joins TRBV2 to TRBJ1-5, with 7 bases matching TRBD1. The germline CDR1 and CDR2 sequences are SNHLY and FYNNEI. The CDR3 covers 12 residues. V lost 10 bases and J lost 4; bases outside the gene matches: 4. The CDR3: CATRDRNQPQHF. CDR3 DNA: TGTGCCACCCGGGACAGAAATCAGCCCCAGCATTTT. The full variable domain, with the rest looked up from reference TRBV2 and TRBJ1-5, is EPEVTQTPSHQVTQMGQEVILRCVPISNHLYFYWYRQILGQKVEFLVSFYNNEISEKSEIFDDQFSVERPDGSNFTLKIRSTKLEDSAMYFCATRDRNQPQHFGDGTRLSIL.

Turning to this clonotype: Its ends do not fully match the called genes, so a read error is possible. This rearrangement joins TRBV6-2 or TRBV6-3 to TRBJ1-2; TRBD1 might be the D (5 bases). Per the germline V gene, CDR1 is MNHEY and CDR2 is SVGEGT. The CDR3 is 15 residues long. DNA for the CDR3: TGTGCCAGCAGAATTGAGGACAACACTAACTATGGCCACACCTTC. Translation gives CASRIEDNTNYGHTF.

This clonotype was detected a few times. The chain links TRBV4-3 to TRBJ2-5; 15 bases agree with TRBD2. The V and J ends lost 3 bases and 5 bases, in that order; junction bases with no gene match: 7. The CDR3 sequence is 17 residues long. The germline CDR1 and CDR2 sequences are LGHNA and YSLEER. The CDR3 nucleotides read TGCGCCAGCAGCCAGAGGACTAGCGGGGGGGCTTCGGAGACCCAGTACTTC. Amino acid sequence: CASSQRTSGGASETQYF.

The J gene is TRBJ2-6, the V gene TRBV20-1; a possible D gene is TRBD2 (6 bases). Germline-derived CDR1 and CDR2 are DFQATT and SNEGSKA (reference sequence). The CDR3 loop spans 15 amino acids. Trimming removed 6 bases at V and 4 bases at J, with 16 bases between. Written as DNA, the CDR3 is TGCAGTGCCAGACCCCCGGGGGTCGGGGCCAACGTCCTGACTTTC. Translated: CSARPPGVGANVLTF.

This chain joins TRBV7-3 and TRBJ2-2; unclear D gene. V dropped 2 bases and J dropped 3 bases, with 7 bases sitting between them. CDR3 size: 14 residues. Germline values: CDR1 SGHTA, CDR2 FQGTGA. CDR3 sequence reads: CASSLGGHTGELFF. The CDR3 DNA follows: TGTGCCAGCAGCTTAGGCGGCCACACCGGGGAGCTGTTTTTT.

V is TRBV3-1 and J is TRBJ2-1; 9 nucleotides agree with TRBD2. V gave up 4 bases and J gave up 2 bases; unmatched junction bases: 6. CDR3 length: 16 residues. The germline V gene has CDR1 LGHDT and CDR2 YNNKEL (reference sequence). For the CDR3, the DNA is TGTGCCAGCAGCCGTAGAGCGGGGGGAGCCTACAATGAGCAGTTCTTC. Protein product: CASSRRAGGAYNEQFF.

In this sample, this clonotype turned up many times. This CDR3 is CASSSPGGLNTEAFF. The CDR3 DNA is TGTGCCAGCAGTTCCCCTGGGGGACTGAACACTGAAGCTTTCTTT. J is TRBJ1-1 and V is TRBV12-3 or TRBV12-4, with D possibly TRBD1 on 5 matching bases. The CDR3 length is 15 residues. The V end lost 4 bases, the J end lost 0 bases, and 12 bases lay between the germline ends.

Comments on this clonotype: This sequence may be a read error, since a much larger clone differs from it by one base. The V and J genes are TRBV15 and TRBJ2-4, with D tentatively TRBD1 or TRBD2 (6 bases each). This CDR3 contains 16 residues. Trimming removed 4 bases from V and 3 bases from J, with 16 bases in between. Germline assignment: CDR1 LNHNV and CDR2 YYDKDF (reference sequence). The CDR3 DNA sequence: TGTGCCACCAGCATAGGGGTCAGGGGAGGCAAAAACATTCAGTACTTC. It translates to CATSIGVRGGKNIQYF.

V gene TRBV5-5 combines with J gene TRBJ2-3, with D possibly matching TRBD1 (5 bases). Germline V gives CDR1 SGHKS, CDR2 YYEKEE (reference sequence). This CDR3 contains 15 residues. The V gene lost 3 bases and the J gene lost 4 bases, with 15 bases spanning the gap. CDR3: CASSSRKGSADTQYF. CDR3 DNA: TGTGCCAGCAGCTCGCGAAAGGGGTCAGCAGATACGCAGTATTTT.

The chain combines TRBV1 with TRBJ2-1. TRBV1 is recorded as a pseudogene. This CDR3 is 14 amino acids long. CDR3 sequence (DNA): TGCACCAGCAGCCAAAGTGGATCCTACAATGAGCAGTTCTTC. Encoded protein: CTSSQSGSYNEQFF.

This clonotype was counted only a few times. The CDR3 spells CASSSRRGPYNEQFF. DNA of the CDR3: TGTGCCAGCAGTTCGCGAAGGGGGCCCTACAATGAGCAGTTCTTC. The V and J genes are TRBV27 and TRBJ2-1; 7 positions agree with TRBD1. Unmatched junction bases numbered 5, after V lost 4 bases and J lost 2 bases. The CDR3 covers 15 residues. Germline CDR1 and CDR2: MNHEY and SMNVEV (reference sequence).

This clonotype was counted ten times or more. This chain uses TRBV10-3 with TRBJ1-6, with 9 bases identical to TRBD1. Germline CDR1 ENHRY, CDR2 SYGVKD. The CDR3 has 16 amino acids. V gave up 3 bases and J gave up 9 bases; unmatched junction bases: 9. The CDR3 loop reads CAISDLVGQGRSPLHF. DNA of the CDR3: TGTGCCATCAGTGATCTCGTGGGACAGGGTCGTTCACCCCTCCACTTT.

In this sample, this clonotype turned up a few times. The CDR3 region is CASSYSTASTEAFF. The CDR3 DNA sequence: TGTGCCAGCAGTTACTCCACGGCTTCAACTGAAGCTTTCTTT. This chain connects TRBV6-5 to TRBJ1-1, with no clear D. Between the trimmed V and J ends, which lost 0 bases and 5 bases, there was a span of 10 bases. CDR1 and CDR2 from the germline V gene are MNHEY and SVGAGI. The CDR3 runs 14 residues.

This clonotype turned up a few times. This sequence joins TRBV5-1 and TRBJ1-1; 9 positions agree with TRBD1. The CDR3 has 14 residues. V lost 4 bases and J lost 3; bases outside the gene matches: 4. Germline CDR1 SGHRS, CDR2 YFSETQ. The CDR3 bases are TGCGCCAGCAGCCGAGGGGACAGGGACACTGAAGCTTTCTTT. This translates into CASSRGDRDTEAFF. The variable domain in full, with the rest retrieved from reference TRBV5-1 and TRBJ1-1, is KAGVTQTPRYLIKTRGQQVTLSCSPISGHRSVSWYQQTPGQGLQFLFEYFSETQRNKGNFPGRFSGRQFSNSRSEMNVSTLELGDSALYLCASSRGDRDTEAFFGQGTRLTVV.

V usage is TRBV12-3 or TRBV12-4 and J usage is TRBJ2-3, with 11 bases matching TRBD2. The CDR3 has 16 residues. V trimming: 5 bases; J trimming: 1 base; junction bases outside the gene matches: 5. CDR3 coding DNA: TGTGCCAGCAGTCACCGACTAGCGGGGCGCACAGATACGCAGTATTTT. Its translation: CASSHRLAGRTDTQYF.

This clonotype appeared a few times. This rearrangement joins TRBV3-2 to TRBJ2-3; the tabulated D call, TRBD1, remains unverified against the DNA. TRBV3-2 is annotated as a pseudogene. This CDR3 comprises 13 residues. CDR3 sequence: CASSQAGGTPKYF. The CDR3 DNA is TGTGCCAGCAGCCAAGCAGGCGGCACCCCCAAGTATTTT.

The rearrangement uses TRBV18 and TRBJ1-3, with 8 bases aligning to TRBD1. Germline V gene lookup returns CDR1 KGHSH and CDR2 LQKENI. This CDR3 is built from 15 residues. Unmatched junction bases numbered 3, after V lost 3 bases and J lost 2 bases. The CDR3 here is CASSPGQVTGNTIYF. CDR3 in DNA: TGTGCCAGCTCACCGGGACAGGTTACTGGAAACACCATATATTTT.

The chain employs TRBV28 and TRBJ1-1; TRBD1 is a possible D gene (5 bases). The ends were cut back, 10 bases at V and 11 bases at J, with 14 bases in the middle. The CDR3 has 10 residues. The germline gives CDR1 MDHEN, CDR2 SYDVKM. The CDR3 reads CATGRDAAFF. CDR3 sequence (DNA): TGTGCCACGGGACGGGACGCGGCTTTCTTT.

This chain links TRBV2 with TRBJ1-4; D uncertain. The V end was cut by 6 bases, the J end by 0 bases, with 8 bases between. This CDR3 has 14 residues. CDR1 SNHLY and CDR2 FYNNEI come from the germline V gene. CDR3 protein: CASRERATNEKLFF. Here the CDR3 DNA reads TGTGCCAGCAGGGAGAGAGCAACTAATGAAAAACTGTTTTTT.

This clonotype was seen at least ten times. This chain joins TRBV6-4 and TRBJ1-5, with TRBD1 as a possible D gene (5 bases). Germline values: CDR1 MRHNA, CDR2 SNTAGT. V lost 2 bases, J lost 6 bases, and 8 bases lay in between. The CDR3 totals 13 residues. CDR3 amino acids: CASSDEGIQPQHF. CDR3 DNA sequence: TGTGCCAGCAGTGACGAGGGGATTCAGCCCCAGCATTTT.

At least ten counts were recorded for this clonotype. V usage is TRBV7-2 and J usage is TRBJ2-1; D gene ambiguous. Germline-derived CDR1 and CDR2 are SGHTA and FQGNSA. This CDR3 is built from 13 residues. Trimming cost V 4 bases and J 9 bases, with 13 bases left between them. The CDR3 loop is CASSSISASEQFF. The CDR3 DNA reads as TGTGCCAGCAGCTCAATTTCCGCGAGTGAGCAGTTCTTC.

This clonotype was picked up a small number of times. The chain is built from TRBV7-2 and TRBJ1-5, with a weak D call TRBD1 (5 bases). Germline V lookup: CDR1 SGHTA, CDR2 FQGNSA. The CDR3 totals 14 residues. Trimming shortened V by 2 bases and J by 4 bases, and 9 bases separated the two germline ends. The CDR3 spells CASSLFKGNQPQHF. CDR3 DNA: TGTGCCAGCAGCTTATTTAAGGGGAATCAGCCCCAGCATTTT.

CDR3 sequence reads: CASSLTGNLNTQYF. In nucleotides, the CDR3 is TGTGCCAGCAGCCTGACAGGGAATTTGAATACGCAGTATTTT. The chain uses TRBV7-9 and TRBJ2-3, with 7 bases lining up with TRBD1. CDR3 size: 14 residues. With 5 bases clipped from V and 7 bases from J, the junction kept 9 bases outside the gene matches. Germline values: CDR1 SEHNR, CDR2 FQNEAQ (reference sequence).

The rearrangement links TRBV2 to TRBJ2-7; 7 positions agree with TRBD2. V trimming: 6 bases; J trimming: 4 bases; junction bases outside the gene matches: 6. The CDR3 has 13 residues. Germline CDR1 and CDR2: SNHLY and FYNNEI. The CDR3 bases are TGTGCCAGCAGGGGAGGGGTGAGGTACGAGCAGTACGTC. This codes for CASRGGVRYEQYV.

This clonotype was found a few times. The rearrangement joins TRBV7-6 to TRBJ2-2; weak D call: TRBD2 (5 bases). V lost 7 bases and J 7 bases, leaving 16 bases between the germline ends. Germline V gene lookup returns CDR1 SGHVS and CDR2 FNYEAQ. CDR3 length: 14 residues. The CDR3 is CASMLRLAGGELFF. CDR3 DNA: TGTGCCAGCATGTTGAGGCTAGCCGGCGGGGAGCTGTTTTTT.

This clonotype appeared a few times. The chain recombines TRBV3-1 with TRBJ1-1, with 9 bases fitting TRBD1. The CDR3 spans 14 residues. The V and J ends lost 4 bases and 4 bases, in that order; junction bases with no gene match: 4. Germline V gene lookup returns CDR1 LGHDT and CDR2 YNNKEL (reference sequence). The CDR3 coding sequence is TGTGCCAGCAGCCGCGGACAGGGGAGCACTGAAGCTTTCTTT. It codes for CASSRGQGSTEAFF.

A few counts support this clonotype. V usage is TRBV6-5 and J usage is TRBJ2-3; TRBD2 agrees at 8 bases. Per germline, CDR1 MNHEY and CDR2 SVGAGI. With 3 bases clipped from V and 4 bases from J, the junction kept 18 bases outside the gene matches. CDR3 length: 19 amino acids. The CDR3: CASSYSLSLSGGAADTQYF. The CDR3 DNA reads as TGTGCCAGCAGTTATTCTCTATCCCTCTCCGGGGGGGCCGCAGATACGCAGTATTTT.